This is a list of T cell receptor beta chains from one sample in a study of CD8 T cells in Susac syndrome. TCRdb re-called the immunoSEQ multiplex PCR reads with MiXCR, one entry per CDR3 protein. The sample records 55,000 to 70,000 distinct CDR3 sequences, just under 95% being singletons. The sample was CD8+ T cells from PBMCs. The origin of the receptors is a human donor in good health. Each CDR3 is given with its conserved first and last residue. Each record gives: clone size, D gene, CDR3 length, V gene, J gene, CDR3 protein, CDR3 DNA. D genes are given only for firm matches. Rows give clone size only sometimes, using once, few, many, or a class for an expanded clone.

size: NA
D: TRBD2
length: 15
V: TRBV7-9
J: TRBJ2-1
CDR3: CASSTTSGAWLEQFF
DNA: TGTGCCAGCAGCACCACTAGCGGGGCCTGGCTAGAGCAGTTCTTC

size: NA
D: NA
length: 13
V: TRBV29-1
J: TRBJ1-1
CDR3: CSVEGGGDPEAFF
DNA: TGCAGCGTTGAAGGGGGTGGGGATCCTGAAGCTTTCTTT

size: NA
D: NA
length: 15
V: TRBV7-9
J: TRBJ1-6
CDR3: CASSRRTVRNSPLHF
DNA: TGTGCCAGCAGCCGACGGACAGTCAGAAATTCACCCCTCCACTTT

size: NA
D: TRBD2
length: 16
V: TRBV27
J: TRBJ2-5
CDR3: CASSPVRTSGEETQYF
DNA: TGTGCCAGCAGTCCCGTCCGGACTAGCGGGGAAGAGACCCAGTACTTC

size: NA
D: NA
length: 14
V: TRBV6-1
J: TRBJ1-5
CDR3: CASSKRAGQQPQHF
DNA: TGTGCCAGCAGTAAAAGGGCAGGGCAGCAGCCCCAGCATTTT

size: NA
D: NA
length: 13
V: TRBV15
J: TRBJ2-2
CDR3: CATSLGGSGELFF
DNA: TGTGCCACCAGCCTAGGGGGTTCCGGGGAGCTGTTTTTT

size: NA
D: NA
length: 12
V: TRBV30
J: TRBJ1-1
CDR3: CAWSYTRAEAFF
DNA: TGTGCCTGGAGTTATACACGGGCTGAAGCTTTCTTT

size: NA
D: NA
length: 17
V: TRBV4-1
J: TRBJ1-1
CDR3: CASSQDPVGVMNTEAFF
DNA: TGCGCCAGCAGCCAAGATCCTGTGGGGGTGATGAACACTGAAGCTTTCTTT

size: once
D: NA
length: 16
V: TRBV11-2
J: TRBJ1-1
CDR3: CASSFEAGQLNTEAFF
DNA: TGTGCCAGCAGCTTTGAGGCGGGACAACTGAACACTGAAGCTTTCTTT

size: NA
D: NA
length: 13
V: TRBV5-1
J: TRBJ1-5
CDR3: CASSLAGTQPQHF
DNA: TGCGCCAGCAGCTTGGCAGGGACTCAGCCCCAGCATTTT

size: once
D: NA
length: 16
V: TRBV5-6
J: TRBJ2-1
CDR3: CASSLAYGGTYNEQFF
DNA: TGTGCCAGCAGCTTGGCCTATGGGGGGACCTACAATGAGCAGTTCTTC

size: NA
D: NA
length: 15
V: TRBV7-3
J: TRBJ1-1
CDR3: CASSLRGDLTPEAFF
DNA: TGTGCCAGCAGCTTAAGGGGGGACCTGACCCCTGAAGCTTTCTTT

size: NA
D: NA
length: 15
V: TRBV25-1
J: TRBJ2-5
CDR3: CASSELALPGETQYF
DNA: TGTGCCAGCAGTGAGCTAGCGCTCCCGGGGGAGACCCAGTACTTC

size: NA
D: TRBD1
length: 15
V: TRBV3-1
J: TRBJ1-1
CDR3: CASSQEAGGYTEAFF
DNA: TGTGCCAGCAGCCAAGAGGCAGGGGGGTACACTGAAGCTTTCTTT

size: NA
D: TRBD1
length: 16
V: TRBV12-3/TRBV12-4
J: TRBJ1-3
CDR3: CASSPGQGYSGNTIYF
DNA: TGTGCCAGCAGTCCGGGACAGGGTTACTCTGGAAACACCATATATTTT

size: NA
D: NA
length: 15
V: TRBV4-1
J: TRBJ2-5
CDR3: CASSPRGSSPETQYF
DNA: TGCGCCAGCAGCCCTCGGGGGTCTAGTCCAGAGACCCAGTACTTC

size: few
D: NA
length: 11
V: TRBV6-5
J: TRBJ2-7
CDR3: CASSGASAQYF
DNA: TGTGCCAGCAGCGGGGCATCCGCGCAGTACTTC

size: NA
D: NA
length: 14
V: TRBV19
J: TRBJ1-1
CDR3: CASSMSRGNTEAFF
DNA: TGTGCCAGTAGTATGTCCCGGGGGAACACTGAAGCTTTCTTT

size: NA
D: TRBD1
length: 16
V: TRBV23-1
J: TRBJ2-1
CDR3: CASSQPGQGRDNEQFF
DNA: TGCGCCAGCAGTCAGCCCGGACAGGGGAGGGACAATGAGCAGTTCTTC

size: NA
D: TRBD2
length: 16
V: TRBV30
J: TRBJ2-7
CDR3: CAWSVPPGLGFYEQYF
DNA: TGTGCCTGGAGTGTACCCCCGGGACTAGGATTCTACGAGCAGTACTTC

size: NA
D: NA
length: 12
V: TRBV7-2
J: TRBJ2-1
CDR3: CASSFRGGEQFF
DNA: TGTGCCAGCAGCTTCAGGGGGGGAGAGCAGTTCTTC

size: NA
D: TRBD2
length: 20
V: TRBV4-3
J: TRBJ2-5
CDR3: CASSQEILGGAGGEQETQYF
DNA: TGCGCCAGCAGCCAAGAAATCCTGGGAGGGGCGGGGGGAGAACAAGAGACCCAGTACTTC

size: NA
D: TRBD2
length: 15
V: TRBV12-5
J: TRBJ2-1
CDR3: CASGLVTSGGGEQFF
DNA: TGTGCTAGTGGTTTGGTCACTAGCGGGGGGGGCGAGCAGTTCTTC

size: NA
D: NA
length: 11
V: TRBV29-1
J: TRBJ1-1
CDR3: CSVEGGTEAFF
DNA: TGCAGCGTTGAAGGTGGAACTGAAGCTTTCTTT

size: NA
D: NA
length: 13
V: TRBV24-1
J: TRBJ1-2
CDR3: CATSGDTREGYTF
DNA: TGTGCCACCAGTGGAGACACTCGGGAAGGCTACACCTTC